What follows are 31 T cell receptor beta chains derived from one specimen sequenced in a study of blood T cell repertoires in COVID-19. Measured with immunoSEQ multiplex PCR; TCRdb has only the in-frame clones, and not every one. Of about 180,000 clones in the sample, roughly four fifths were seen once. Sequenced material: peripheral blood. These receptors came from a woman in her seventies with COVID-19, enrolled during active disease.

This clone was found a few times. The rearrangement links TRBV18 to TRBJ2-2, with D possibly TRBD1 on 6 matching bases. V was shortened by 3 bases and J by 0 bases, with 23 bases between the two germline ends. CDR3 length: 20 amino acids. Germline V gene sequence: CDR1 KGHSH, CDR2 LQKENI. DNA of the CDR3: TGTGCCAGCTCACCCGAGCCGCACAGGGCAAGAGCATCGAACACCGGGGAGCTGTTTTTT. It specifies CASSPEPHRARASNTGELFF. The full variable domain, completed using reference TRBV18 and TRBJ2-2, is NAGVMQNPRHLVRRRGQEARLRCSPMKGHSHVYWYRQLPEEGLKFMVYLQKENIIDESGMPKERFSAEFPKEGPSILRIQQVVRGDSAAYFCASSPEPHRARASNTGELFFGEGSRLTVL.

The chain combines TRBV11-2 with TRBJ1-1; a possible D gene is TRBD1 (5 bases). V was cut by 4 bases and J by 4 bases, with 13 bases left in between. The CDR3 sequence is 14 residues long. Looked up from germline, CDR1 is SGHAT and CDR2 is FQNNGV. The CDR3 nucleotides read TGTGCCAGCAGCTCCTCCGGGACTGTCACTGAAGCTTTCTTT. It translates to CASSSSGTVTEAFF.

The CDR3 spells CASSQKGGGYNEQFF. CDR3 DNA sequence: TGTGCCAGCAGCCAAAAGGGCGGGGGGTACAATGAGCAGTTCTTC. The chain is built from TRBV4-2 and TRBJ2-1; 8 bases map to TRBD2. V lost 2 bases and J lost 4; bases outside the gene matches: 4. CDR1 LGHNA and CDR2 YNFKEQ come from the germline V gene. The CDR3 totals 15 residues.

The CDR3 region is CASSFGVGYTF. CDR3 nucleotides: TGTGCCAGCAGTTTTGGAGTTGGCTACACCTTC. The rearrangement joins TRBV28 to TRBJ1-2; D is undetermined. Per germline, CDR1 MDHEN and CDR2 SYDVKM. The CDR3 runs 11 residues. V lost 3 bases and J lost 7, with 6 bases in between.

The chain has TRBV27 and TRBJ2-3; D might be TRBD1 (7 bases). Germline V lookup: CDR1 MNHEY, CDR2 SMNVEV (reference sequence). The CDR3 covers 15 residues. V was shortened by 5 bases and J by 6 bases, with 18 bases between the two germline ends. The CDR3 sequence is CASSQGDFRGDTQYF. The CDR3 coding sequence is TGTGCCAGCAGTCAGGGGGACTTCCGAGGGGATACGCAGTATTTT.

This CDR3 reads CASQGSGYEQYF. CDR3 in DNA: TGTGCCAGCCAGGGATCTGGCTACGAGCAGTACTTC. The chain uses TRBV6-5 and TRBJ2-7; D perhaps matches TRBD1 (5 bases). Trimming pared 8 bases from V and 3 bases from J, leaving 11 bases between. This CDR3 is 12 amino acids long. Germline assignment: CDR1 MNHEY and CDR2 SVGAGI.

The chain carries TRBV15 and TRBJ2-6, with a tentative D call TRBD1 (5 bases). The ends were cut back, 5 bases at V and 0 bases at J, with 11 bases in the middle. Germline-derived CDR1 and CDR2 are LNHNV and YYDKDF (reference sequence). The CDR3 length is 16 residues. The CDR3 sequence: CATSADRYSGANVLTF. The CDR3, as DNA: TGTGCCACCAGCGCCGACAGATACTCTGGGGCCAACGTCCTGACTTTC.

As to this clone: One junction end disagrees with the germline gene, perhaps due to a read error. This sequence joins TRBV7-2 and TRBJ2-1; D gene unclear. Germline V gives CDR1 SGHTA, CDR2 FQGNSA. The CDR3 is 15 amino acids. The CDR3 coding sequence is TGTGCCAGCACCTTAGTCTATAGCTCCTACAATGAGCAGTTCTTC. The encoded protein is CASTLVYSSYNEQFF.

This chain uses TRBV28 with TRBJ2-7, with D possibly being TRBD2 (7 bases). This CDR3 has 14 amino acids. The V and J ends lost 6 bases and 7 bases respectively, with 19 bases between them. CDR1 and CDR2 (germline): MDHEN, SYDVKM. CDR3 in DNA: TGTGCCAGCAGAATCACCCCGGGGGGCGGAGAGCAGTACTTC. Translating it yields CASRITPGGGEQYF.

This chain uses TRBV6-5 with TRBJ2-1, with 7 bases fitting TRBD2. J was trimmed by 13 bases and V by 0 bases; bases with no gene match: 12. The V gene's germline CDR1 is MNHEY and CDR2 SVGAGI. The CDR3 totals 15 residues. This CDR3 reads CASSYSRPAGINQFF. The CDR3 coding sequence is TGTGCCAGCAGTTACTCGCGCCCAGCGGGGATTAACCAGTTCTTC.

The chain is built from TRBV7-2 and TRBJ2-5; D might be TRBD1 (5 bases). The CDR3 is made up of 13 amino acids. Germline V lookup: CDR1 SGHTA, CDR2 FQGNSA. The V gene lost 3 bases and the J gene lost 8 bases, with 13 bases spanning the gap. CDR3 nucleotide sequence: TGTGCCAGCAGCTTCACAGAGCAGGGAACCCAGTACTTC. Translating gives CASSFTEQGTQYF.

The gene calls are TRBV5-6 and TRBJ1-2, with a possible D match to TRBD1 (5 bases). V lost 1 base to trimming and J lost 2 bases, with 9 bases between them. The CDR3 covers 14 residues. Germline assignment: CDR1 SGHDT and CDR2 YYEEEE. Here the CDR3 DNA reads TGTGCCAGCAGCTTGACCGCAGGGAACTATGGCTACACCTTC. Translation: CASSLTAGNYGYTF.

This clone has a handful of counts. CDR3 DNA: TGTGCCAGCTCCCCCCCCCTACTGGCCTACAATGAGCAGTTCTTC. It codes for CASSPPLLAYNEQFF. The genes are TRBV27 and TRBJ2-1; D gene ambiguous. With 8 bases removed from V and 2 bases from J, the gap between germline ends came to 16 bases. The germline V gene has CDR1 MNHEY and CDR2 SMNVEV (reference sequence). This CDR3 is built from 15 residues.

V and J are TRBV19 and TRBJ2-2; the match to TRBD2 covers 9 bases. There are 16 residues in the CDR3. J gave up 4 bases and V 3 bases, and 6 bases lay outside the gene matches. CDR1 and CDR2 from the germline V gene are LNHDA and SQIVND (reference sequence). The CDR3 loop reads CASSMGLAPVTGELFF. The CDR3 nucleotides are TGTGCCAGTAGTATGGGACTAGCTCCGGTCACCGGGGAGCTGTTTTTT. Using reference TRBV19 and TRBJ2-2 for the parts outside the CDR3, the full variable domain is DGGITQSPKYLFRKEGQNVTLSCEQNLNHDAMYWYRQDPGQGLRLIYYSQIVNDFQKGDIAEGYSVSREKKESFPLTVTSAQKNPTAFYLCASSMGLAPVTGELFFGEGSRLTVL.

V gene TRBV19 combines with J gene TRBJ1-1; 10 bases are a match to TRBD1. The CDR3 spans 17 residues. J was trimmed by 1 base and V by 4 bases; bases with no gene match: 9. CDR1 and CDR2 (germline): LNHDA, SQIVND (reference sequence). The CDR3 coding sequence is TGTGCCAGTAGTAACCGGGACAGGGGCAGTAAGAACACTGAAGCTTTCTTT. It codes for CASSNRDRGSKNTEAFF.

The chain links TRBV27 to TRBJ1-1, with D perhaps matching TRBD1 (6 bases). This CDR3 has 14 amino acids. Trimming took 5 bases from V and 4 from J, leaving 14 bases between them. Germline V gene lookup returns CDR1 MNHEY and CDR2 SMNVEV (reference sequence). CDR3 loop: CASSPGGQITEAFF. In DNA, the CDR3 is TGTGCCAGCAGTCCCGGTGGACAGATCACTGAAGCTTTCTTT.

The chain employs TRBV19 and TRBJ2-4, with 14 bases fitting TRBD2. The CDR3 loop spans 19 amino acids. Germline V gene lookup returns CDR1 LNHDA and CDR2 SQIVND (reference sequence). V lost 10 bases to trimming and J lost 2 bases; unmatched junction nucleotides: 16. Here the CDR3 reads CATGIPGLAGVRTKNIQYF. The CDR3 bases are TGTGCCACCGGAATTCCGGGACTAGCGGGAGTGCGGACCAAAAACATTCAGTACTTC.

The gene calls are TRBV15 and TRBJ2-1; 14 bases match TRBD2. Trimming removed 0 bases from V and 7 bases from J; junction bases left unmatched: 5. Germline values: CDR1 LNHNV, CDR2 YYDKDF (reference sequence). The CDR3 contains 17 residues. DNA of the CDR3: TGTGCCACCAGCAGAGAATATTGGACTAGCGGGAGGAATGAGCAGTTCTTC. It codes for CATSREYWTSGRNEQFF.

V gene TRBV27 combines with J gene TRBJ2-7; D is possibly TRBD1 (6 bases). The germline V gene encodes CDR1 MNHEY and CDR2 SMNVEV (reference sequence). This CDR3 contains 16 residues. The V and J ends lost 3 bases and 3 bases respectively, with 18 bases between them. CDR3 sequence: CASSFRAAGEGYEQYF. CDR3 nucleotides: TGTGCCAGCAGTTTCCGTGCCGCAGGGGAAGGCTACGAGCAGTACTTC.

The rearrangement uses TRBV29-1 and TRBJ1-6; 8 nucleotides agree with TRBD1. Per the germline V gene, CDR1 is SQVTM and CDR2 is ANQGSEA. J gave up 7 bases and V 4 bases, and 0 bases lay outside the gene matches. The CDR3 runs 12 residues. This CDR3 is CSVGTGNSPLHF. CDR3 bases: TGCAGCGTTGGGACAGGGAATTCACCCCTCCACTTT.

The chain links TRBV2 to TRBJ2-7, with 11 bases matching TRBD2. The CDR3 totals 15 residues. Unmatched junction bases numbered 5, after V lost 6 bases and J lost 1 base. Germline CDR1 reads SNHLY; CDR2 reads FYNNEI. The CDR3, as DNA: TGTGCCAGCAGGGGGGGACTAGCGGAATCCTACGAGCAGTACTTC. Translating gives CASRGGLAESYEQYF.

The chain employs TRBV27 and TRBJ2-3, with TRBD2 identical over 9 bases. The germline gives CDR1 MNHEY, CDR2 SMNVEV (reference sequence). Trimming cost V 7 bases and J 3 bases; bases outside gene matches: 8. There are 15 residues in the CDR3. The CDR3 here is CASTLGSGRTDTQYF. The DNA of the CDR3 is TGTGCCAGCACCCTGGGGAGCGGGAGGACAGATACGCAGTATTTT.

The chain is built from TRBV29-1 and TRBJ1-1; 8 bases line up with TRBD1. Trimming cost V 6 bases and J 2 bases; bases outside gene matches: 11. The CDR3 covers 15 residues. The germline CDR1 and CDR2 sequences are SQVTM and ANQGSEA. The CDR3 protein is CSVPGTGTLNTEAFF. CDR3 nucleotides: TGCAGCGTCCCCGGGACAGGTACCCTTAACACTGAAGCTTTCTTT.

The gene calls are TRBV18 and TRBJ2-3, with 7 bases lining up with TRBD2. The CDR3 is 15 amino acids. Trimming at V came to 7 bases and at J to 6 bases, leaving 13 bases not matched to a gene. Germline-derived CDR1 and CDR2 are KGHSH and LQKENI. The CDR3 protein is CASLGGGSNMDTQYF. The CDR3 coding sequence is TGTGCCAGCTTGGGCGGCGGGAGCAATATGGATACGCAGTATTTT.

Here the CDR3 DNA reads TGTGCCAGCAGCCCAATAGGGACAGGGGCCCGCACAGATACGCAGTATTTT. Translation: CASSPIGTGARTDTQYF. The rearrangement uses TRBV7-7 and TRBJ2-3, with 10 nucleotides matching TRBD1. The germline CDR1 and CDR2 sequences are SSHAT and FNYEAQ (reference sequence). The CDR3 spans 17 residues. Trimming removed 5 bases from V and 1 base from J; junction bases left unmatched: 9.

The chain uses TRBV7-2 and TRBJ2-2; 7 bases match TRBD1. The CDR3 spans 13 residues. Germline V gene sequence: CDR1 SGHTA, CDR2 FQGNSA. Trimming cost V 5 bases and J 5 bases; bases outside gene matches: 2. The DNA for the CDR3 is TGTGCCAGCAGCCTACAGGGGACCGGGGAGCTGTTTTTT. As protein: CASSLQGTGELFF.

V is TRBV19 and J is TRBJ2-1; D not resolved. This CDR3 is 14 amino acids long. Germline V gene sequence: CDR1 LNHDA, CDR2 SQIVND (reference sequence). V was trimmed by 2 bases and J by 2 bases, leaving 7 bases between them. CDR3 amino acids: CASSISDTYNEQFF. The CDR3 DNA follows: TGTGCCAGTAGTATAAGCGATACCTACAATGAGCAGTTCTTC.

The chain combines TRBV7-9 with TRBJ1-1, with no clear D. V was shortened by 2 bases and J by 7 bases, with 8 bases between the two germline ends. Germline lookup yields CDR1 SEHNR and CDR2 FQNEAQ (reference sequence). This CDR3 has 12 residues. The CDR3 loop reads CASSLLGGEAFF. The DNA for the CDR3 is TGTGCCAGCAGCTTACTCGGAGGTGAAGCTTTCTTT.

The rearrangement joins TRBV7-2 to TRBJ1-2; 10 positions match TRBD1. This CDR3 contains 13 residues. Per germline, CDR1 SGHTA and CDR2 FQGNSA. V gave up 5 bases and J gave up 8 bases; unmatched junction bases: 5. DNA for the CDR3: TGTGCCAGCAGCGCGGACAGGGGGGGCGGCTACACCTTC. Its translation: CASSADRGGGYTF.

The chain couples TRBV28 to TRBJ1-1; possible D gene TRBD1, 6 bases. V was cut by 7 bases and J by 3 bases, with 15 bases left in between. In germline, CDR1 is MDHEN, CDR2 SYDVKM. There are 14 residues in the CDR3. Written as DNA, the CDR3 is TGTGCCAGCATTATAACAGGGCGGTACACTGAAGCTTTCTTT. Translating it yields CASIITGRYTEAFF.

The chain has TRBV11-2 and TRBJ1-6; TRBD1 is a possible D gene (5 bases). The CDR3 has 17 residues. Germline V gives CDR1 SGHAT, CDR2 FQNNGV. V dropped 1 base and J dropped 1 base, with 11 bases sitting between them. CDR3 DNA: TGTGCCAGCAGCTTAGGTCCCAGGGCATCCTATAATTCACCCCTCCACTTT. Protein: CASSLGPRASYNSPLHF. The variable domain in full, with the rest retrieved from reference TRBV11-2 and TRBJ1-6, is EAGVAQSPRYKIIEKRQSVAFWCNPISGHATLYWYQQILGQGPKLLIQFQNNGVVDDSQLPKDRFSAERLKGVDSTLKIQPAKLEDSAVYLCASSLGPRASYNSPLHFGNGTRLTVT.